The rows below give T cell receptor beta chains drawn from one sample of a study of T cell responses to AZD1222 COVID-19 vaccine. Assay: immunoSEQ multiplex PCR; the TCRdb copy retains only in-frame clones and omits some. The data show around 150,000 clones, 94% seen once. The sequenced sample was peripheral blood, obtained on day 0 of AZD1222 vaccination. The receptors here all came from an adult in good health. Each CDR3 is given with its conserved first and last residue. The D gene is left open where the match is weak. The size entry is marked missing in some rows and otherwise reads once, few, many or a size class.

TRBV28	TRBJ1-5	TRBD1	.	CASSSGQGDQPQHF	TGTGCCAGCAGCTCGGGACAGGGGGATCAGCCCCAGCATTTT
TRBV2	TRBJ1-5	.	.	CARGPGQPQHF	TGTGCCCGAGGGCCGGGACAGCCCCAGCATTTT
TRBV7-9	TRBJ1-5	.	.	CASSLGRSNQPQHF	TGTGCCAGCAGCTTAGGACGGAGCAATCAGCCCCAGCATTTT
TRBV3-1/TRBV3-2	TRBJ1-4	.	.	CASSLGLSNEKLFF	TGTGCCAGCAGCCTGGGCCTATCTAATGAAAAACTGTTTTTT
TRBV28	TRBJ1-3	.	.	CASETAGFSGNTIYF	TGTGCCAGTGAGACCGCAGGGTTCTCTGGAAACACCATATATTTT
TRBV6-2/TRBV6-3	TRBJ2-5	.	.	CASSYRGPEETQYF	TGTGCCAGCAGTTACCGGGGACCGGAAGAGACCCAGTACTTC
TRBV7-8	TRBJ2-1	TRBD2	.	CASSLGGGGANEQFF	TGTGCCAGCAGCTTAGGTGGCGGGGGGGCTAATGAGCAGTTCTTC
TRBV4-1	TRBJ1-2	.	.	CASSHVGRTDYGYTF	TGCGCCAGCAGCCATGTCGGACGGACAGATTATGGCTACACCTTC
TRBV11-2	TRBJ1-6	.	.	CASSLGMAGISYNSPLHF	TGTGCCAGCAGCTTAGGAATGGCAGGGATCTCCTATAATTCACCCCTCCACTTT
TRBV6-5	TRBJ2-3	TRBD2	.	CASSFTSGRLADTQYF	TGTGCCAGCAGTTTTACTAGCGGGAGGTTGGCAGATACGCAGTATTTT
TRBV19	TRBJ2-4	.	once	CASSLGRWDIQYF	TGTGCCAGTAGTCTAGGGAGATGGGACATTCAGTACTTC
TRBV3-1/TRBV3-2	TRBJ2-1	TRBD1	.	CASSQGTGGYNEQFF	TGTGCCAGCAGCCAGGGGACAGGGGGTTACAATGAGCAGTTCTTC
TRBV5-4	TRBJ1-2	.	.	CASSLGSDSEGYTF	TGTGCCAGCAGCTTGGGTAGTGACTCCGAGGGCTACACCTTC
TRBV30	TRBJ1-1	.	.	CAWKWQKNTEAFF	TGTGCCTGGAAGTGGCAAAAGAACACTGAAGCTTTCTTT
TRBV6-5	TRBJ2-4	TRBD2	.	CASSYSGEGGNIQYF	TGTGCCAGCAGTTACTCGGGGGAGGGTGGGAACATTCAGTACTTC
TRBV6-1	TRBJ1-2	.	.	CASSEFSFGGYGYGYTF	TGTGCCAGCAGTGAATTTTCGTTCGGAGGGTACGGCTATGGCTACACCTTC
TRBV6-2/TRBV6-3	TRBJ2-3	TRBD2	few	CASSKTSRTDTQYF	TGTGCCAGCAGTAAGACTAGCAGGACAGATACGCAGTATTTT
TRBV27	TRBJ2-1	.	few	CASSLAGPYNEQFF	TGTGCCAGCAGTTTAGCCGGTCCATACAATGAGCAGTTCTTC
TRBV7-2	TRBJ2-2	.	.	CASSTRGTANTGELFF	TGTGCCAGCAGCACCCGCGGAACCGCGAACACCGGGGAGCTGTTTTTT
TRBV7-9	TRBJ1-1	.	.	CASSPLSGAQTEAFF	TGTGCCAGCAGCCCCCTTTCGGGGGCGCAAACTGAAGCTTTCTTT
TRBV6-5	TRBJ2-1	TRBD2	.	CASRLAGGKNEQFF	TGTGCCAGCAGGCTAGCGGGGGGGAAAAATGAGCAGTTCTTC
TRBV29-1	TRBJ1-4	TRBD1	.	CSVCTGTGFEKLFF	TGCAGCGTTTGTACCGGGACAGGGTTTGAAAAACTGTTTTTT
TRBV20-1	TRBJ2-3	.	once	CSARVVDTQYF	TGCAGTGCTAGAGTAGTAGATACGCAGTATTTT
TRBV4-1	TRBJ2-1	TRBD1	once	CASSLVDRGLNEQFF	TGCGCCAGCAGCCTTGTAGACAGGGGATTAAATGAGCAGTTCTTC
TRBV14	TRBJ2-1	.	once	CASSARTEQFF	TGTGCCAGCAGCGCCCGAACGGAGCAGTTCTTC
TRBV11-2	TRBJ1-1	.	few	CASSPSGGVYFYEAFF	TGTGCCAGCAGCCCCTCTGGCGGGGTTTATTTTTACGAAGCTTTCTTT
TRBV3-1/TRBV3-2	TRBJ1-6	.	.	CASSPLRGRGNSPLHF	TGTGCCAGCAGCCCCCTCCGAGGGCGGGGAAATTCACCCCTCCACTTT
TRBV5-6	TRBJ1-1	TRBD1	.	CASSLVGTGNTEAFF	TGTGCCAGCAGCTTGGTCGGGACAGGGAACACTGAAGCTTTCTTT
TRBV7-8	TRBJ1-2	.	.	CASSLRSTSHGYTF	TGTGCCAGCAGCTTACGTTCGACCTCACATGGCTACACCTTC
TRBV7-2	TRBJ1-4	.	.	CASSFGQNEKLFF	TGTGCCAGCAGCTTTGGACAGAATGAAAAACTGTTTTTT
TRBV6-5	TRBJ2-1	TRBD2	once	CASSSPGGWNEQFF	TGTGCCAGCAGTTCCCCGGGGGGGTGGAATGAGCAGTTCTTC
TRBV3-1/TRBV3-2	TRBJ2-1	.	.	CASSQGSGYSEQFF	TGTGCCAGCAGCCAAGGATCCGGTTACAGTGAGCAGTTCTTC
TRBV28	TRBJ2-3	.	.	CASSSTSTDTQYF	TGTGCCAGCAGTTCCACTAGCACAGATACGCAGTATTTT
TRBV6-6	TRBJ1-1	.	.	CASSSAKGYTEAFF	TGTGCCAGCAGTTCCGCGAAGGGGTACACTGAAGCTTTCTTT
TRBV28	TRBJ1-2	.	.	CASSKVSGKLYGYTF	TGTGCCAGCAGTAAAGTTTCCGGGAAACTCTATGGCTACACCTTC
TRBV6-5	TRBJ1-5	.	.	CATSDTWSQPQHF	TGTGCCACCTCCGACACCTGGAGCCAGCCCCAGCATTTT
TRBV2	TRBJ2-6	.	.	CASRQSAGANVLTF	TGTGCCAGCAGGCAGAGCGCTGGGGCCAACGTCCTGACTTTC
TRBV6-2/TRBV6-3	TRBJ1-2	.	.	CASSEWSFNYGYTF	TGTGCCAGCAGTGAGTGGTCCTTTAACTATGGCTACACCTTC
TRBV6-2/TRBV6-3	TRBJ1-2	.	.	CASSSGLGYGYTF	TGTGCCAGCAGTTCGGGTTTAGGCTATGGCTACACCTTC
TRBV6-5	TRBJ1-4	.	.	CASSRGQTGEKLFF	TGTGCCAGCAGTCGGGGTCAAACAGGGGAAAAACTGTTTTTT
TRBV10-1	TRBJ1-6	TRBD1	.	CASSGQGYSPLHF	TGCGCCAGCAGTGGACAGGGGTACTCACCCCTCCACTTT
TRBV19	TRBJ1-5	TRBD1	.	CASTPRGTDNQPQHF	TGTGCCAGTACCCCGCGCGGGACAGATAATCAGCCCCAGCATTTT
TRBV11-1	TRBJ1-1	.	once	CASSLAAYTEAFF	TGTGCCAGCAGCTTAGCAGCGTACACTGAAGCTTTCTTT
TRBV2	TRBJ1-1	.	.	CASTEAGDRRAFF	TGTGCCAGCACCGAGGCAGGTGATCGGCGAGCTTTCTTT
TRBV6-5	TRBJ2-3	.	once	CASSSPTDTQYF	TGTGCCAGCAGTTCCCCCACAGATACGCAGTATTTT
TRBV12-3/TRBV12-4	TRBJ1-6	.	.	CASSLQGSPLHF	TGTGCCAGCAGTTTACAGGGGTCACCCCTCCACTTT
TRBV27	TRBJ1-2	.	.	CASSLSTGLNGYTF	TGTGCCAGCAGTTTATCAACGGGTTTAAATGGCTACACCTTC
TRBV19	TRBJ2-5	.	.	CASSPSTEQETQYF	TGTGCCAGTAGTCCGTCGACGGAACAAGAGACCCAGTACTTC
TRBV19	TRBJ1-2	.	.	CASTPSFRGENYGYTF	TGTGCCAGTACCCCAAGCTTCAGGGGAGAAAACTATGGCTACACCTTC
TRBV14	TRBJ2-3	.	once	CASSQGQSPDTQYF	TGTGCCAGCAGCCAAGGACAGTCCCCAGATACGCAGTATTTT
TRBV19	TRBJ2-1	.	.	CASSFQSSYNEQFF	TGTGCCAGTAGTTTCCAGAGCTCCTACAATGAGCAGTTCTTC
TRBV6-5	TRBJ1-2	TRBD1	.	CASSYSPGKGAKGYTF	TGTGCCAGCAGTTACTCCCCGGGTAAGGGGGCGAAAGGCTACACCTTC
TRBV14	TRBJ1-2	.	.	CASGRGLYGYTF	TGTGCCAGCGGGAGAGGGCTCTATGGCTACACCTTC
TRBV5-1	TRBJ2-3	.	.	CASSFSHTDTQYF	TGCGCCAGCAGCTTCAGTCACACAGATACGCAGTATTTT
TRBV19	TRBJ1-5	.	once	CASSTTGTIPWPQHF	TGTGCCAGTAGTACAACAGGGACGATTCCGTGGCCCCAGCATTTT
TRBV6-5	TRBJ1-6	.	.	CASSRTDYNSPLHF	TGTGCCAGCAGTCGGACGGATTATAATTCACCCCTCCACTTT
TRBV2	TRBJ1-1	.	.	CASSGAEYTEAFF	TGTGCCAGCAGTGGCGCAGAGTACACTGAAGCTTTCTTT